This TCR beta chain was captured in a study of blood T cell repertoires in COVID-19. Study-level information: Acute-phase and convalescent COVID-19 samples originated in the United States, Italy and Spain. PBMCs, B-cell-depleted T cells, or T cells were the source of the cDNA or gDNA that made up the material.

Germline values: CDR1 LNHDA, CDR2 SQIVND (reference sequence). The CDR3 extends over 14 amino acids. The V and J ends lost 3 bases and 1 base respectively, with 9 bases between them. Participants were aged roughly 18 to 89 years, lived in 24 US areas, and enrolled virtually. Clinical histories supplied by participants themselves formed the basis of cohort assignment. TCRdb keeps only in-frame clones here, not all; method: immunoSEQ multiplex PCR. The sample lists about 200,000 clones, roughly 87% occurring once. This sequence was found in a woman between 40 and 55 years old with acute COVID-19. Sequenced material: PBMCs or T cells enriched from blood (not recorded which). The chain employs TRBV19 and TRBJ1-1; tentative D call: TRBD1 (5 bases). The CDR3 loop is CASSMRGENTEAFF. In nucleotides, the CDR3 is TGTGCCAGTAGTATGCGGGGCGAGAACACTGAAGCTTTCTTT.